This note documents a single T cell receptor (beta chain) sequence. These data belong to a study of blood T cell repertoires in COVID-19. Across the whole study: Sites in the United States, Italy and Spain provided acute and convalescent COVID-19 samples.

Sequencing was performed with immunoSEQ multiplex PCR; in TCRdb, only in-frame clones are kept and a portion is missing. The data contain roughly 200,000 clones, around 80% of them singletons. Trimming shortened V by 1 base and J by 3 bases, and 10 bases separated the two germline ends. This CDR3 region has 14 residues. Looked up from germline, CDR1 is LNHDA and CDR2 is SQIVND (reference sequence). This receptor was obtained from a woman older than 75 with COVID-19, enrolled during active disease. The sample was peripheral blood. This chain uses TRBV19 with TRBJ2-7; possibly TRBD2 for D (6 bases). CDR3 sequence reads: CASSIAGVRYEQYF. Here the CDR3 DNA reads TGTGCCAGTAGTATAGCGGGGGTCCGCTACGAGCAGTACTTC. Full variable domain (missing parts from reference TRBV19 and TRBJ2-7): DGGITQSPKYLFRKEGQNVTLSCEQNLNHDAMYWYRQDPGQGLRLIYYSQIVNDFQKGDIAEGYSVSREKKESFPLTVTSAQKNPTAFYLCASSIAGVRYEQYFGPGTRLTVT.